The 16 T cell receptor beta chains below all came from one sample that was sequenced in a study of OX40 agonist ivuxolimab in advanced cancers. Sequencing was performed with immunoSEQ multiplex PCR; in TCRdb, only in-frame clones are kept and a portion is missing. The sample holds 30,000 to 35,000 clones, approximately 80% seen once. Material: CD4+ or CD8+ T cells sorted from blood, obtained in a trial of the OX40 agonist ivuxolimab. These receptors were obtained from an adult with an advanced solid tumor such as melanoma, head and neck, liver or kidney cancer.

The genes are TRBV10-3 and TRBJ1-1, with no clear D. The CDR3 covers 13 residues. CDR1 is ENHRY, CDR2 SYGVKD, per germline. Trimming cost V 0 bases and J 2 bases, with 4 bases left between them. The CDR3 DNA sequence: TGTGCCATCAGTGAGTCGGGTAACACTGAAGCTTTCTTT. Protein: CAISESGNTEAFF.

The rearrangement links TRBV4-2 to TRBJ2-7; 9 positions agree with TRBD1. The ends lost 1 base at V and 1 base at J; junction bases unmatched: 5. This CDR3 is 16 amino acids long. The germline V gene has CDR1 LGHNA and CDR2 YNFKEQ. CDR3 sequence: CASSQAGQGQSYEQYF. In DNA, the CDR3 is TGTGCCAGCAGCCAAGCCGGACAGGGGCAATCCTACGAGCAGTACTTC.

The J gene is TRBJ1-5, the V gene TRBV7-6; D perhaps matches TRBD1 (6 bases). CDR1 and CDR2 from the germline V gene are SGHVS and FNYEAQ. V was cut by 1 base and J by 4 bases, with 14 bases left in between. This CDR3 is built from 16 residues. As DNA, the CDR3 is TGTGCCAGCAGCTTAGGATACGGGGGGCAGAATCAGCCCCAGCATTTT. It encodes CASSLGYGGQNQPQHF.

V and J are TRBV7-2 and TRBJ2-1, with no clear D. CDR1 and CDR2 from the germline V gene are SGHTA and FQGNSA. The V end lost 5 bases, the J end lost 6 bases, and 8 bases lay between the germline ends. This CDR3 spans 12 amino acids. The CDR3 spells CASSHYSNEQFF. CDR3 sequence (DNA): TGTGCCAGCAGCCATTACAGCAATGAGCAGTTCTTC.

This clone was recorded a few times. This sequence joins TRBV27 and TRBJ1-3; unclear D gene. Germline V gene sequence: CDR1 MNHEY, CDR2 SMNVEV (reference sequence). Trimming took off 6 bases at V and 0 bases at J, with 9 bases between the two ends. The CDR3 has 14 residues. The CDR3 DNA reads TGTGCCAGCAGCCGGGCCCTCTCTGGAAACACCATATATTTT. Translation gives CASSRALSGNTIYF.

V and J are TRBV7-9 and TRBJ1-2; D ambiguous. The CDR3 runs to 12 residues. Trimming took off 5 bases at V and 8 bases at J, with 12 bases between the two ends. Germline V lookup: CDR1 SEHNR, CDR2 FQNEAQ (reference sequence). DNA for the CDR3: TGTGCCAGCAGCCAACCAAGTGGGGGCTACACCTTC. Protein product: CASSQPSGGYTF.

This chain joins TRBV11-1 and TRBJ2-3; 13 bases line up with TRBD2. This CDR3 is 18 amino acids long. Germline assignment: CDR1 SGHAT and CDR2 FQDESV (reference sequence). Germline trimming cut 5 bases from V and 6 bases from J; bases unmatched to any gene: 14. This chain's CDR3 is CASSRTSGGTSSPDTQYF. The CDR3 DNA sequence: TGTGCCAGCAGCAGGACTAGCGGGGGAACTTCGAGTCCGGATACGCAGTATTTT.

The CDR3 protein is CSARTPGQRTGELFF. The CDR3 nucleotides are TGCAGCGCCCGAACCCCGGGACAGAGGACCGGGGAGCTGTTTTTT. This sequence joins TRBV29-1 and TRBJ2-2; 7 positions agree with TRBD1. V trimming: 7 bases; J trimming: 5 bases; junction bases outside the gene matches: 13. This CDR3 has 15 residues. Germline V gives CDR1 SQVTM, CDR2 ANQGSEA.

The V call is TRBV5-1, the J call TRBJ1-2; D is undetermined. V was clipped by 0 bases and J by 5 bases, with 11 bases between them. The CDR3 loop spans 14 amino acids. The V gene's germline CDR1 is SGHRS and CDR2 YFSETQ. Written as DNA, the CDR3 is TGCGCCAGCAGCTTGGAGGCAGCATTATATGGCTACACCTTC. This gives the protein CASSLEAALYGYTF.

The V gene is TRBV25-1, the J gene TRBJ1-4; 7 bases align to TRBD1. The CDR3 runs 17 residues. J gave up 8 bases and V 3 bases, and 15 bases lay outside the gene matches. Germline V gives CDR1 MGHDK, CDR2 SYGVNS. The DNA for the CDR3 is TGTGCCAGCAGTGAGAGCCCGGGACAGTTGATTCACGAAAAACTGTTTTTT. This gives the protein CASSESPGQLIHEKLFF.

The chain has TRBV19 and TRBJ2-2; D possibly corresponds to TRBD2 (6 bases). Per germline, CDR1 LNHDA and CDR2 SQIVND (reference sequence). This CDR3 contains 14 residues. The V and J ends lost 8 bases and 5 bases respectively, with 15 bases between them. The CDR3 DNA reads as TGTGCCAGTTCCCGAGGAGGGGCGACCGGGGAGCTGTTTTTT. Its translation is CASSRGGATGELFF.

In DNA form, the CDR3 reads TGTGCCAGTAGTGCCGACCCGCCTAGCTACCAAGAGACCCAGTACTTC. Its protein is CASSADPPSYQETQYF. The chain is built from TRBV19 and TRBJ2-5; weak D call: TRBD2 (5 bases). Trimming stripped 5 bases from V and 0 bases from J, with 16 bases between. Germline-derived CDR1 and CDR2 are LNHDA and SQIVND (reference sequence). The CDR3 contains 16 residues.

This sequence joins TRBV7-2 and TRBJ2-5; TRBD2 agrees at 7 bases. Per germline, CDR1 SGHTA and CDR2 FQGNSA. This CDR3 is built from 17 residues. Trimming took 1 base from V and 4 from J; bases not matched to a gene: 12. The CDR3, as DNA: TGTGCCAGCAGCTTAGGGAGGGGAGGGCGAGGAGGAGAGACCCAGTACTTC. Residues: CASSLGRGGRGGETQYF.

The chain carries TRBV9 and TRBJ1-6; D gene unclear. Germline V gives CDR1 SGDLS, CDR2 YYNGEE. V dropped 4 bases and J dropped 10 bases, with 15 bases sitting between them. The CDR3 sequence is 14 residues long. In DNA form, the CDR3 reads TGTGCCAGCAGCCGTGACATATATGGATCACCCCTCCACTTT. Translated, it gives CASSRDIYGSPLHF.

V and J are TRBV27 and TRBJ1-5, with 10 positions matching TRBD1. With V trimmed by 9 bases and J by 7 bases, 9 bases remained unmatched. The CDR3 length is 14 residues. CDR1 is MNHEY and CDR2 is SMNVEV in the germline V gene (reference sequence). The CDR3 here is CASSPTGGGQPQHF. The CDR3 region has the DNA TGTGCCAGTAGCCCGACAGGGGGCGGGCAGCCCCAGCATTTT.

The rearrangement links TRBV30 to TRBJ2-7, with D possibly matching TRBD1 (6 bases). Trimming shortened V by 2 bases and J by 3 bases, and 17 bases separated the two germline ends. The CDR3 totals 15 residues. Looked up from germline, CDR1 is GTSNPN and CDR2 is SVGIG (reference sequence). The CDR3: CAWSSLRGRSYEQYF. DNA of the CDR3: TGTGCCTGGAGTTCGCTCAGGGGCCGAAGCTACGAGCAGTACTTC.